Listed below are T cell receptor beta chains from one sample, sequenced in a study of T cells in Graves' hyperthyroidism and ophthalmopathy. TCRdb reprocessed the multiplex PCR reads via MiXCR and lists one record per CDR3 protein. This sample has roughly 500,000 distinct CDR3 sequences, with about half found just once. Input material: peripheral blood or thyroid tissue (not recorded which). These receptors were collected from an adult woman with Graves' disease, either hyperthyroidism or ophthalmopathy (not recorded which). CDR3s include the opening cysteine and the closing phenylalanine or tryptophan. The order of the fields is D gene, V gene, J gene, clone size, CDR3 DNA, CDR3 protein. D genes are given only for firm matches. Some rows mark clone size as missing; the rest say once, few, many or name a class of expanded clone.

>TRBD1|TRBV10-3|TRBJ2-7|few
TGTGCCATCACCGAGCTGGACAGGGGGTCCGAGCAGTACTTC
CAITELDRGSEQYF
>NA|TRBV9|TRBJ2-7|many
TGTGCCAGCAGCGTTGCAGGTCAGAGCTCCTACGAGCAGTACTTC
CASSVAGQSSYEQYF
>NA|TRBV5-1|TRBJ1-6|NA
TGCGCCAGCAGCTTCGCAAGGGGCGGTTCACCCCTCCACTTT
CASSFARGGSPLHF
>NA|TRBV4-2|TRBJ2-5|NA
TGTGCCAGCAGCCCGGACCCTGTCCCCGTCGAGACCCAGTACTTC
CASSPDPVPVETQYF
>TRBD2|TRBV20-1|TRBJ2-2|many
TGCAGTGCTGATAGCGGGAGGGGCTGGACCGGGGAGCTGTTTTTT
CSADSGRGWTGELFF
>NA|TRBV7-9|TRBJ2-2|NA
TGTGCCAGCAGCTTCCCCCGGCGGAGGGGAGACACCGGGGAGCTGTCTTGG
CASSFPRRRGDTGELSW
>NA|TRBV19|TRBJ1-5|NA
TGTGCCAGTAGTACCGGGAGGGCGCCGTATTTT
CASSTGRAPYF
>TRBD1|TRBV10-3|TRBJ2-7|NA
TGTGCCATCAGTTCCGGGACAGGGGGGATGGAGTACTTC
CAISSGTGGMEYF
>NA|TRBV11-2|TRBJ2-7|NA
TGTGCCAGCAGCGCGCCATACGGACACAGAAGGAGCAATGAGCAGTACTTC
CASSAPYGHRRSNEQYF
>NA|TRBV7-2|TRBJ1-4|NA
TGTGCCAGCAGCTTATGGGCTAGGTATGAAAAACTGTTTTTT
CASSLWARYEKLFF
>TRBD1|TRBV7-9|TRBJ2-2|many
TGTGCCAGCAGGCCCCGGACAGGGGGATACACCGGGGAGCTGTTTTTT
CASRPRTGGYTGELFF
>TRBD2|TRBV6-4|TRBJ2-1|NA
TGTGCCAGCAGTGGACTAGCGGGAGTCAATGAGCAGTTCTTC
CASSGLAGVNEQFF
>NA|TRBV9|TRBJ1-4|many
TGTGCCAGCAGCGTAGGGGCGCCGGGTGAAAAACTGTTTTTT
CASSVGAPGEKLFF
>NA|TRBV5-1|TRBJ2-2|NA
TGCGCCAGCAGCTGGTTTGTCAGCGGCACTGGCCGGGAGCTGTTTTTT
CASSWFVSGTGRELFF
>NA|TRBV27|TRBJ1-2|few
TGTGCCAGCGGAAGACAGACTAATGGCTACACCTTC
CASGRQTNGYTF